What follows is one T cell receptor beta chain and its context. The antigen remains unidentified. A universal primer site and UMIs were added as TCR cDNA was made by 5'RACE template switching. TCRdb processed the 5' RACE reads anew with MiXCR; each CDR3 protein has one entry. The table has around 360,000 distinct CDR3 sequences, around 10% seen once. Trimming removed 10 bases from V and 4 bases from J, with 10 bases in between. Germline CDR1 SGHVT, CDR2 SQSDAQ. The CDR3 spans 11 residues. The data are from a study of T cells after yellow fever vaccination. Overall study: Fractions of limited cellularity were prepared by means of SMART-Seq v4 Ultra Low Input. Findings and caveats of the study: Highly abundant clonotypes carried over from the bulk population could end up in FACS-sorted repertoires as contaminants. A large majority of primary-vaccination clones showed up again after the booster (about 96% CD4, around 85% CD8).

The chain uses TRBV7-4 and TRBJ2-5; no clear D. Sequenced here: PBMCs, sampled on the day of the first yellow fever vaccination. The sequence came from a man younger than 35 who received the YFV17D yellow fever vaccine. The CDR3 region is CANPGIETQYF. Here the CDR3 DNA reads TGTGCCAACCCTGGGATAGAGACCCAGTACTTC. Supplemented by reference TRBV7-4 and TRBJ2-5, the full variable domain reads GAGVSQSPRYKVAKRGRDVALRCDSISGHVTLYWYRQTLGQGSEVLTYSQSDAQRDKSGRPSGRFSAERPERSVSTLKIQRTEQGDSAVYLCANPGIETQYFGPGTRLLVL.